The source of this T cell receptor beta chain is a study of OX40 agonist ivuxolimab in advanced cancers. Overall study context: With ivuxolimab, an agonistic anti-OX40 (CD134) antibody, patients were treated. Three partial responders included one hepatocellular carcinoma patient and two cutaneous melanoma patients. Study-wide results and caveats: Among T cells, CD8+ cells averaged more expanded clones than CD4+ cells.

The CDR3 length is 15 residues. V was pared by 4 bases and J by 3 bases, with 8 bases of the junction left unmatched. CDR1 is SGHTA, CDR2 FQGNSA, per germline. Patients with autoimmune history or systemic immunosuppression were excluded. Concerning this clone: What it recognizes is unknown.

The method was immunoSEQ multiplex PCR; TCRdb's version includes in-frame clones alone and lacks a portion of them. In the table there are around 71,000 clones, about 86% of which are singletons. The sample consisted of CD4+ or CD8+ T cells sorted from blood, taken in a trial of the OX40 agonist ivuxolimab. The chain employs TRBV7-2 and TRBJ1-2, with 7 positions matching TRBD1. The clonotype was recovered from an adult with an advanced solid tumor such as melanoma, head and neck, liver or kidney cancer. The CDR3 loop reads CASSSRPGTDYGYTF. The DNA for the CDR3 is TGTGCCAGCAGCTCGCGCCCTGGGACAGACTATGGCTACACCTTC.